A selection of T cell receptor beta chains follows, all from one sample in a study of blood T cells in healthy people across ages. TCRdb itself ran the 5' RACE reads through MiXCR, one entry per CDR3 protein. This repertoire shows about 650,000 distinct CDR3 sequences, about 32% found once; its top ten account for approximately 15%. Sequencing was carried out using blood. These receptors all come from a woman aged 80 or over in good health. CDR3s include the opening cysteine and the closing phenylalanine or tryptophan. A D gene is named only where the DNA matches it firmly. Rows may omit the clone size; those that give it use once, few, many or a size class.

TRBD1	many	TRBV20-1	TRBJ2-3	CSAIGTGGADTQYF	TGCAGTGCTATAGGGACAGGGGGAGCAGATACGCAGTATTTT
-	few	TRBV9	TRBJ2-5	CASSVQGMTATTIQETQYF	TGTGCCAGCAGCGTACAAGGGATGACCGCTACTACAATCCAAGAGACCCAGTACTTC
-	many	TRBV11-2	TRBJ2-3	CASSLGVGASTDTQYF	TGTGCCAGCAGCTTAGGGGTAGGGGCGAGCACAGATACGCAGTATTTT
-	-	TRBV27	TRBJ1-2	CASSFFLGGYGYTF	TGTGCCAGCAGTTTTTTCTTGGGGGGCTATGGCTACACCTTC
-	-	TRBV7-2	TRBJ1-1	CASSLGHSMNTEAFF	TGTGCCAGCAGCTTAGGACACAGCATGAACACTGAAGCTTTCTTT
TRBD2	-	TRBV7-7	TRBJ2-3	CASSPGTSGGLGRDTQYF	TGTGCCAGCAGCCCGGGGACTAGCGGGGGACTTGGCAGAGATACGCAGTATTTT
TRBD2	few	TRBV30	TRBJ2-1	CAWGQAGDEQFF	TGTGCCTGGGGACAAGCGGGGGATGAGCAGTTCTTC
-	many	TRBV7-9	TRBJ2-3	CASSSVGTDNTDTQYF	TGTGCCAGCAGCTCGGTAGGGACGGACAATACAGATACGCAGTATTTT
TRBD1	many	TRBV3-1	TRBJ1-2	CASSQARTGPYGYTF	TGTGCCAGCAGCCAAGCGAGGACAGGGCCTTATGGCTACACCTTC
-	many	TRBV7-2	TRBJ2-7	CASSLSGLAAAHEQYF	TGTGCCAGCAGCTTATCCGGACTCGCGGCCGCCCACGAGCAGTACTTC
TRBD2	many	TRBV29-1	TRBJ2-7	CSVERGIAGGGSGEQYF	TGCAGCGTGGAGAGGGGAATAGCGGGGGGTGGGAGCGGCGAGCAGTACTTC
-	few	TRBV30	TRBJ1-2	CAWSVGGDYGYTF	TGTGCCTGGAGTGTAGGTGGAGACTATGGCTACACCTTC
-	few	TRBV30	TRBJ2-4	CAWRGSGRYIQYF	TGTGCCTGGAGAGGCTCAGGGAGGTACATTCAGTACTTC
TRBD1	-	TRBV10-3	TRBJ2-5	CAISGQGAWETQYF	TGTGCCATCTCGGGACAGGGGGCGTGGGAGACCCAGTACTTC
TRBD2	-	TRBV6-5	TRBJ2-1	CASGIAGGCEQFF	TGTGCCAGCGGAATAGCGGGGGGCTGCGAGCAGTTCTTC
-	-	TRBV5-4	TRBJ2-1	CASSHGWNEQFF	TGTGCCAGCAGCCACGGGTGGAATGAGCAGTTCTTC
TRBD1	many	TRBV25-1	TRBJ2-1	CASSDTGERYNEQFF	TGTGCCAGCAGTGATACAGGGGAGCGATACAATGAGCAGTTCTTC
-	-	TRBV6-1	TRBJ1-1	CASSAEHGLNAEASF	TGTGCCAGCAGTGCCGAACACGGTTTGAACGCTGAAGCTTCCTTT
-	many	TRBV5-5	TRBJ2-3	CASSLAHSTDTQYF	TGTGCCAGCAGCTTGGCTCATTCCACAGATACGCAGTATTTT
TRBD1	-	TRBV7-8	TRBJ1-1	CASSRRTGVGGTEAFF	TGTGCCAGCAGCCGCAGGACAGGGGTAGGCGGCACTGAAGCTTTCTTT
TRBD1	many	TRBV20-1	TRBJ1-5	CSAWDRGTQPQHF	TGCAGTGCCTGGGACAGAGGCACTCAGCCCCAGCATTTT
-	many	TRBV6-5	TRBJ2-1	CASSYAPSSYNEQFF	TGTGCCAGCAGTTATGCCCCGAGCTCCTACAATGAGCAGTTCTTC
TRBD1	few	TRBV30	TRBJ1-1	CAWNHGQAEAFF	TGTGCCTGGAACCACGGACAGGCTGAAGCTTTCTTT
-	few	TRBV4-2	TRBJ2-5	CASSQELGVETQYF	TGTGCCAGCAGCCAAGAGCTAGGAGTAGAGACCCAGTACTTC
-	many	TRBV20-1	TRBJ1-2	CSAPPEGSYGYTF	TGCAGTGCTCCACCTGAGGGCTCCTATGGCTACACCTTC
-	-	TRBV20-1	TRBJ1-5	CSASFTAQPQHF	TGCAGTGCTAGTTTTACGGCTCAGCCCCAGCATTTT
TRBD1	-	TRBV27	TRBJ1-4	CASSGRRQGEEELFF	TGTGCCAGCAGTGGACGCCGACAGGGAGAAGAAGAACTGTTTTTT
TRBD2	many	TRBV24-1	TRBJ2-1	CATIAGGFINEQFF	TGTGCCACCATCGCGGGGGGGTTCATCAATGAGCAGTTCTTC
-	-	TRBV10-3	TRBJ2-6	CAISESGGSGANVLTF	TGTGCCATCAGTGAGTCCGGGGGCTCTGGGGCCAACGTCCTGACTTTC
-	-	TRBV7-2	TRBJ2-1	CASSLETGGTYNEQFF	TGTGCCAGCAGCTTAGAGACGGGGGGCACCTACAATGAGCAGTTCTTC
-	many	TRBV5-1	TRBJ2-1	CASSLSLGGALYNEQFF	TGCGCCAGCAGCCTCTCCTTAGGAGGGGCCTTATACAATGAGCAGTTCTTC
TRBD1	few	TRBV3-1	TRBJ1-1	CASRGTATEAFF	TGTGCCAGCAGAGGGACAGCCACTGAAGCTTTCTTT
-	few	TRBV6-2/TRBV6-3	TRBJ2-1	CAGRSGRGLSSYNEQFF	TGTGCCGGCAGATCAGGCAGGGGCCTGAGCTCCTACAATGAGCAGTTCTTC
TRBD1	many	TRBV12-3/TRBV12-4	TRBJ1-4	CASRRDRANEKLFF	TGTGCCAGCAGGAGGGACAGGGCGAATGAAAAACTGTTTTTT
TRBD1	-	TRBV6-2/TRBV6-3	TRBJ1-5	CASTGPSGQAQPQHF	TGTGCCAGCACCGGGCCTTCGGGACAGGCTCAGCCCCAGCATTTT
-	many	TRBV12-3/TRBV12-4	TRBJ2-3	CASSFSRGTDTQYF	TGTGCCAGCAGTTTCTCCAGGGGCACAGATACGCAGTATTTT
-	-	TRBV30	TRBJ1-1	CAWSSGAGEAFF	TGTGCCTGGAGTTCAGGGGCTGGCGAAGCTTTCTTT
TRBD2	many	TRBV4-2	TRBJ2-5	CASSPGLAGTPVQETQYF	TGTGCCAGCAGCCCCGGACTAGCGGGGACACCCGTCCAAGAGACCCAGTACTTC
TRBD2	-	TRBV30	TRBJ2-7	CAWSPSRSSGGPQLYEQYF	TGTGCCTGGAGTCCTTCTCGCTCTAGCGGGGGGCCCCAGCTCTACGAGCAGTACTTC
-	few	TRBV28	TRBJ1-2	CASTWLAGLDYGYTF	TGTGCCAGCACTTGGCTGGCAGGGTTGGACTATGGCTACACCTTC
TRBD1	-	TRBV20-1	TRBJ2-5	CSARGTGARETQYF	TGCAGTGCTAGAGGGACAGGGGCAAGGGAGACCCAGTACTTC
-	many	TRBV20-1	TRBJ1-2	CSASEGFQRGYTF	TGCAGTGCTAGTGAAGGGTTCCAGCGAGGCTACACCTTC
-	-	TRBV6-2/TRBV6-3	TRBJ2-2	CASSYIRGSTGELFF	TGTGCCAGCAGTTACATTCGGGGGTCGACCGGGGAGCTGTTTTTT
TRBD2	-	TRBV20-1	TRBJ2-3	CSARGRLAGTDTQYF	TGCAGTGCTAGAGGTCGCCTAGCGGGCACAGATACGCAGTATTTT
-	many	TRBV5-1	TRBJ2-5	CASSLVAAPRETQYF	TGCGCCAGCAGCTTGGTTGCAGCTCCACGGGAGACCCAGTACTTC
-	many	TRBV11-2	TRBJ2-3	CASSLGGNRGDTQYF	TGTGCCAGCAGCTTAGGGGGGAATCGGGGAGATACGCAGTATTTT
-	few	TRBV20-1	TRBJ1-5	CSATNTRRGNQPQHF	TGCAGTGCTACCAATACTAGAAGGGGCAATCAGCCCCAGCATTTT
-	many	TRBV27	TRBJ2-1	CASSLQYRTGQFF	TGTGCCAGCAGTTTACAGTATCGGACGGGGCAGTTCTTC
-	many	TRBV2	TRBJ2-3	CASSESLGSSGTQYF	TGTGCCAGCAGTGAATCACTCGGGTCATCCGGGACGCAGTATTTT
TRBD2	many	TRBV12-3/TRBV12-4	TRBJ2-6	CASSPSRGVSSGANVLTF	TGTGCCAGCAGTCCCAGCCGGGGGGTGAGCTCTGGGGCCAACGTCCTGACTTTC
-	many	TRBV18	TRBJ2-6	CASSEGTIAGANVLTF	TGTGCCAGCTCAGAGGGTACAATCGCTGGGGCCAACGTCCTGACTTTC
-	many	TRBV7-7	TRBJ2-3	CASSLSRSTDTQYF	TGTGCTAGCAGCTTATCCCGCAGCACAGATACGCAGTATTTT
-	-	TRBV9	TRBJ1-1	CASSFGTVGEAFF	TGTGCCAGCAGCTTTGGGACGGTTGGTGAAGCTTTCTTT
TRBD1	many	TRBV7-8	TRBJ2-1	CASSSLGDSSYNEQFF	TGTGCCAGCAGCTCCCTTGGGGACAGCTCCTACAATGAGCAGTTCTTC
-	many	TRBV27	TRBJ2-5	CASSLSSGLGTQYF	TGTGCCAGCAGTTTATCCTCAGGCCTTGGGACCCAGTACTTC
-	-	TRBV29-1	TRBJ2-7	CSVLTGSRYEQYF	TGCAGCGTCCTGACAGGTTCCCGCTACGAGCAGTACTTC